This entry features one TCR beta chain sequence. Its target is not known. The sample originates from a study of CD8+ T cells in alopecia areata. In the study overall: Treated patients were given oral tofacitinib, which was dosed at 5 to 10 mg twice daily. Study-wide findings and caveats: Expanded CD8+ clones among the top 100, as well as scalp clonality, were significantly decreased by tofacitinib.

cDNA prepared by RNA extraction and subsequent reverse transcription served as the template for sequencing. The method was immunoSEQ multiplex PCR; TCRdb's version includes in-frame clones alone and lacks a portion of them. The sample yields under 250,000 clones, more than 45% seen once. Treatment meaning: oral pan-JAK inhibitor, 5-10 mg twice daily. Lesional scalp punch biopsies and peripheral blood were collected from alopecia areata patients. CD4+ and CD8+ T cells were sorted from PBMCs stained for CD3, CD4 and CD8. Material: CD4+ T cells sorted from blood, obtained at week 4, from a patient treated with tofacitinib. The TCR was taken from a human donor with alopecia areata.

The CDR3 region has the DNA TGTGCCAGCAGAGACAGGGGGCCCTATGAGCAGTTCTTC. Amino acids: CASRDRGPYEQFF. This rearrangement joins TRBV6-5 to TRBJ2-1; 10 nucleotides match TRBD1. The germline V gene has CDR1 MNHEY and CDR2 SVGAGI. Trimming removed 6 bases from V and 8 bases from J; junction bases left unmatched: 4. This CDR3 spans 13 amino acids.